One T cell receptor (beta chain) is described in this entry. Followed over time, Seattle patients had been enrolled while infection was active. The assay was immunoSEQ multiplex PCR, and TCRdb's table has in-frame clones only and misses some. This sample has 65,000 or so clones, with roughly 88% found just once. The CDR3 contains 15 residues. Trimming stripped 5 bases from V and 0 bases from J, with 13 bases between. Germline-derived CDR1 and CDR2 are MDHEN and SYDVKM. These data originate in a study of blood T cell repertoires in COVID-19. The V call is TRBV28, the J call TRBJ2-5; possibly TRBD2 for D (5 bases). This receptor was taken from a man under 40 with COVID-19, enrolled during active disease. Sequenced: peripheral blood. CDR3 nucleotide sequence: TGTGCCAGCAGTCCGCTGACGGGGAACCAAGAGACCCAGTACTTC. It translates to CASSPLTGNQETQYF. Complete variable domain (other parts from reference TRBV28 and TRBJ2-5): DVKVTQSSRYLVKRTGEKVFLECVQDMDHENMFWYRQDPGLGLRLIYFSYDVKMKEKGDIPEGYSVSREKKERFSLILESASTNQTSMYLCASSPLTGNQETQYFGPGTRLLVL.